This T cell receptor beta chain was sequenced during a study of T cells expressing NK-cell markers. Notes on the study in general: NKG2C+ dominant clonotype frequencies in a handful of donors were roughly 1.0-7.5% of CD8+ T cells.

Germline CDR1 DFQATT, CDR2 SNEGSKA (reference sequence). This CDR3 comprises 16 residues. Worth noting for this clonotype: Its specificity is unknown.

TCRdb reworked the 5' RACE reads into one entry per CDR3 protein, no DNA. This sample's table reports 300,000 to 500,000 distinct CDR3 sequences. The genes are TRBV20-1 and TRBJ2-2. This clonotype was obtained from a woman in her forties or fifties in good health. Sequenced sample: blood T cells: a sorted CD56 or NKG2C T cell subset, CD4+ or CD8+ T cells, or bulk PBMC T cells (not recorded which). CDR3 amino acids: CSARKPTGMHTGELFF.